The T cell receptor beta chain described here comes from a study of T cells after yellow fever vaccination (dated by TCRdb to about 2019). Context from the whole study: The SMART-Seq v4 Ultra Low Input RNA kit was used to prepare libraries from fractions with low cell numbers. The cohort comprised two healthy male donors, one aged 18 to 30 and one aged 30 to 39 years. Blood samples were taken at several timepoints before and after primary and secondary immunization, and bulk PBMC replicates and cell subsets were isolated. To track T-cell clones before and after primary and booster YFV17D yellow fever vaccination, bulk TCR alpha and beta repertoires were sequenced longitudinally.

What this sample's treatment or condition label stands for: live attenuated yellow fever vaccine strain. PBMCs were isolated from peripheral blood using a standard Ficoll-Paque protocol. CD4 and CD8 T-cell fractions were isolated with Dynabeads CD4 and CD8 positive selection kits. RNA was extracted with TriZol from bulk PBMCs, CD4 and CD8 fractions, and dextramer-positive and dextramer-negative fractions. Sequencing took place on an Illumina NovaSeq 6000. TCR cDNA was synthesized by 5'RACE template switching, through which a universal primer site and unique molecular identifiers were introduced. Priming of cDNA synthesis was performed from both the TCR alpha and TCR beta constant segments. Library amplification involved two PCR steps, and the second step added sample barcodes and sequencing adapters. Sequencing of the libraries was done on either Illumina HiSeq 2500 (2x100 bp) or NovaSeq (2x150 bp). The source study handled its data this way. MIGEC handled demultiplexing of reads and collapsing into UMI consensus sequences, while MiXCR performed V(D)J alignment. Vaccine-responding clonotypes were defined with edgeR using replicate PBMC samples, requiring FDR below 0.01 and a log2 fold change above 5 up to day 15. Bulk clonotypes were assigned CD4 or CD8 identity according to which sequenced CD4 or CD8 repertoire held them at higher abundance. TCRdb took the public reads, trimmed them with fastp at Q25, ran MiXCR for clone calling and kept in-frame beta chains. One record per CDR3 amino acid sequence lists the most common genes and DNA. The V and J calls, along with clone size, are taken from TCRdb and not from the paper's own processing. The table for this sample lists 100,000 to 150,000 distinct CDR3 sequences; approximately 14% of them were counted only once. The ten largest clonotypes hold around 40% of the sample.

Broader findings and caveats from the paper: After the booster, most of the clones that had expanded following primary vaccination were detected again (around 95% of CD4 and around 90% of CD8), which suggests that memory was broadly maintained. The study included only a couple of donors, which limits how far the findings can be generalized. A small share of clonotypes was detected in both CD4 and CD8 compartments, with the overlap likely arising from convergent recombination. Because abundant contaminating clonotypes from the bulk population could be contained in FACS-sorted repertoires, computational filtering was required. The secondary T-cell response was weaker than the primary response but faster, peaking on day 5 instead of day 15.

The CDR3, cysteine through phenylalanine, is 16 amino acids long. The only DNA kept is the CDR3, 48 bases in frame from the first base. Ends trimmed: V by 7 bases, J by 7 bases; bases unmatched to a gene: 15. As encoded in the germline V gene (reference sequence), CDR1 is MNHEY while CDR2 is SMNVEV. Turning to this clonotype: Its antigen is still unknown. The sample holds no much larger clone one base away, and base qualities are not on file.

The specimen comprised CD8+ T cells sorted from PBMCs, sampled 5 days after the yellow fever booster vaccination. The rearranged segments are TRBV27 and TRBJ2-1; 8 junctional bases match TRBD1. The clonotype comes from a man aged 18 to 30 who received the YFV17D yellow fever vaccine. Here the CDR3 is given as CASNQWGTGVRNEQFF. The nucleotides are TGTGCCAGCAACCAGTGGGGGACAGGTGTCCGGAATGAGCAGTTCTTC.